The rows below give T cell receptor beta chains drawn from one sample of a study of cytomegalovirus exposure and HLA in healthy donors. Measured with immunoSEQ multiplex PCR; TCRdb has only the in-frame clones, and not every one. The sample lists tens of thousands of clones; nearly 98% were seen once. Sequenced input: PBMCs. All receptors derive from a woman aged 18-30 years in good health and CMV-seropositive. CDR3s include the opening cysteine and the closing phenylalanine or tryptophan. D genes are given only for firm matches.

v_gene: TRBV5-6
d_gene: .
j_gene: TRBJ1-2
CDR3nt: TGTGCCAGCAGCTTGTGGCGGGCAAGCTATGGCTACACCTTC
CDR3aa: CASSLWRASYGYTF

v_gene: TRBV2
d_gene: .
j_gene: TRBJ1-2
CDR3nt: TGTGCCAGCAGTCCCGACTATGGCTACACCTTC
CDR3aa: CASSPDYGYTF

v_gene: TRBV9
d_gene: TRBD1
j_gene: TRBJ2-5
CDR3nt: TGTGCCAGCAGCGTTGGGGGACAGGGGACTGGAGAGACCCAGTACTTC
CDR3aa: CASSVGGQGTGETQYF

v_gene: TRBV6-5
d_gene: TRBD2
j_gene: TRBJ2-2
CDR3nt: TGTGCCAGCAGTTACTTACTAGCGGGAACCACCGGGGAGCTGTTTTTT
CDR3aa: CASSYLLAGTTGELFF

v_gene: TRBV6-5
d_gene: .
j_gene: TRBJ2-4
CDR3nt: TGTGCCAGCAGTTACGACAGAATAACAGCCAAAAACATTCAGTACTTC
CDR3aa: CASSYDRITAKNIQYF

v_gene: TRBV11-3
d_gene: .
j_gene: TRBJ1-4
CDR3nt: TGTGCCAGCAGCTTGGGCGGGGGCTTTAATGAAAAACTGTTTTTT
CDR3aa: CASSLGGGFNEKLFF

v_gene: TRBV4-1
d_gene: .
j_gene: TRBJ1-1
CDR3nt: TGCGCCAGCAGCCAATACCTCGGAGAGGACACTGAAGCTTTCTTT
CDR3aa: CASSQYLGEDTEAFF

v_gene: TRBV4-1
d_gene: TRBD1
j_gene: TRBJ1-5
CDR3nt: TGCGCCAGCAGCCAGAAAACATTCCGGGACAGGGGGGACCAGCCCCAGCATTTT
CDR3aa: CASSQKTFRDRGDQPQHF

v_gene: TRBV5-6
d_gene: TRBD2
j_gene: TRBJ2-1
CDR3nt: TGTGCCAGCAGCGTTAGCGGGAACCCCTACAATGAGCAGTTCTTC
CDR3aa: CASSVSGNPYNEQFF

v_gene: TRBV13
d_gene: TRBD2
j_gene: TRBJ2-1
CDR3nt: TGTGCCAGCAGCTTACAGCGGGAGCGGTACAATGAGCAGTTCTTC
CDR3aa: CASSLQRERYNEQFF

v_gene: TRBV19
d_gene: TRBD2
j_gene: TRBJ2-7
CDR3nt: TGTGCCAGTAGCAGTCTAGCGGGAGTAGCATACGAGCAGTACTTC
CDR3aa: CASSSLAGVAYEQYF